The following is a TCR beta chain sequence with its context. Its matching antigen is unknown. This sample was included in a study of T cell responses to AZD1222 COVID-19 vaccine. The study, taken as a whole, reports: Vaccination with two AZD1222 doses was followed by a rise in Spike-specific TCR breadth and depth. Repertoire samples came only from after the peak T cell response. Clonal diversity was possibly underestimated; the donors were predominantly white British and more often female. Only a handful of AZD1222 recipients tested seropositive at baseline.

The table came from immunoSEQ multiplex PCR; TCRdb's copy has only in-frame clones and leaves some out. Of under 140,000 clones listed, roughly 90% were seen once; the top ten hold about 2.5%. The source material was peripheral blood, sampled 28 days after the second AZD1222 dose. The clonotype was recovered from an adult who received the AZD1222 COVID-19 vaccine.

DNA of the CDR3: TGTGCCAGCAGCCAAGAAGGTGCCAGGGCTGGTAACGGCTACACCTTC. Its translation is CASSQEGARAGNGYTF. The gene calls are TRBV4-2 and TRBJ1-2; perhaps TRBD1 as D (5 bases). Trimming removed 0 bases at V and 8 bases at J, with 19 bases between. Germline V gene lookup returns CDR1 LGHNA and CDR2 YNFKEQ. The CDR3 extends over 16 amino acids.